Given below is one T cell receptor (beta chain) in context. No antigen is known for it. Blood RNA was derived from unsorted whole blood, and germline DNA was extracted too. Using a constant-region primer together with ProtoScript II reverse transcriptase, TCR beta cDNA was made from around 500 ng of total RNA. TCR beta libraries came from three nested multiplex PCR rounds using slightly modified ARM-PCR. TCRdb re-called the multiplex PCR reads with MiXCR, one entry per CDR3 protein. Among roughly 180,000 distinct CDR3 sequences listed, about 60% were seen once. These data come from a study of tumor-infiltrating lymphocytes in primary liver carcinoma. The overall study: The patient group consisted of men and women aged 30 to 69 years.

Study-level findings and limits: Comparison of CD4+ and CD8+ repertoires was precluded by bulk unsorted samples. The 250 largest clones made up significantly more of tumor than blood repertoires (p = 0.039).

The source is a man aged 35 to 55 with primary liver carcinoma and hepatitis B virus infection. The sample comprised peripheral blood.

The CDR3 loop reads CASSDRGETEAFF. CDR3 DNA sequence: TGTGCCAGCTCTGACAGGGGGGAGACTGAAGCTTTCTTT. V and J are TRBV7-9 and TRBJ1-1, with 9 bases matching TRBD1. The CDR3 contains 13 residues. Germline assignment: CDR1 SEHNR and CDR2 FQNEAQ (reference sequence). V shed 8 bases, J shed 5 bases, and the junction held 6 bases outside the gene matches. The full variable domain, with the rest looked up from reference TRBV7-9 and TRBJ1-1, is DTGVSQNPRHKITKRGQNVTFRCDPISEHNRLYWYRQTLGQGPEFLTYFQNEAQLEKSRLLSDRFSAERPKGSFSTLEIQRTEQGDSAMYLCASSDRGETEAFFGQGTRLTVV.